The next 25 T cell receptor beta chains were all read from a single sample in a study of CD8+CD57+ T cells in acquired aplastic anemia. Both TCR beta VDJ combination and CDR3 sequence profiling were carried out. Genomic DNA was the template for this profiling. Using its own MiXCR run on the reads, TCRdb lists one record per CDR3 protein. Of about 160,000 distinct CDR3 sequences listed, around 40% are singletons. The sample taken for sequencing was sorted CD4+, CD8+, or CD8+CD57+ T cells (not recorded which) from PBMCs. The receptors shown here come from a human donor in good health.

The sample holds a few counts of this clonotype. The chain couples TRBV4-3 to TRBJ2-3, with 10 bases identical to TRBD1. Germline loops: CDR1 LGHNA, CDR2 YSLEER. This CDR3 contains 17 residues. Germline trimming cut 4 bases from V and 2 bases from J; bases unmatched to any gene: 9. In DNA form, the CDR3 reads TGCGCCAGCAGCCGGACCCGACAGGGGGCTTCCACAGATACGCAGTATTTT. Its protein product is CASSRTRQGASTDTQYF.

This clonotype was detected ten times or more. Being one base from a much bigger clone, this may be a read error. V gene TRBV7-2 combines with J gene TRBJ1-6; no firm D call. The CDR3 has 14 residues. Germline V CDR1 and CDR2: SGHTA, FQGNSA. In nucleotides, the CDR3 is TGTGCCAGCAGTTTAGAGGTGTGGACTTCACCCCTCCCCTTT. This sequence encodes CASSLEVWTSPLPF.

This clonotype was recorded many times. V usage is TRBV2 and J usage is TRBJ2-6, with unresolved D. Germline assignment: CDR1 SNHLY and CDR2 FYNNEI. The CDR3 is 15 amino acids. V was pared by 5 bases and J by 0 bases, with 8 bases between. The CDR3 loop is CASSKQYSGANVLTF. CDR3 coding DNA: TGTGCCAGCAGTAAACAGTACTCTGGGGCCAACGTCCTGACTTTC.

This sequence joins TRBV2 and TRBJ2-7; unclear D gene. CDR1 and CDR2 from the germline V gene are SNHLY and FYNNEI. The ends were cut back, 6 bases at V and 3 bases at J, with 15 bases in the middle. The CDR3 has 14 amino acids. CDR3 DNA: TGTGCCAGCAGGGAGCAGCGCAGCGTCTACGAGCAGTACTTC. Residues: CASREQRSVYEQYF.

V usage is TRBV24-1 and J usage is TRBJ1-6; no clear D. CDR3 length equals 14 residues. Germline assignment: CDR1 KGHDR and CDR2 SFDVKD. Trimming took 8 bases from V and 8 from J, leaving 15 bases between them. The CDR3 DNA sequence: TGTGCCACCAATGTAAGGCAGGTTGATTCACCCCTCCACTTT. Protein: CATNVRQVDSPLHF.

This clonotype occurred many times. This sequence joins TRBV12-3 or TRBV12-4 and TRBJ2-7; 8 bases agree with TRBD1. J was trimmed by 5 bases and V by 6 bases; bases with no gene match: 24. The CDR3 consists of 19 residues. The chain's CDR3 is CASRLPPLLQGAPTHEQYF. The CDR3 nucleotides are TGTGCCAGCAGGCTTCCGCCCCTACTTCAGGGGGCCCCTACCCACGAGCAGTACTTC.

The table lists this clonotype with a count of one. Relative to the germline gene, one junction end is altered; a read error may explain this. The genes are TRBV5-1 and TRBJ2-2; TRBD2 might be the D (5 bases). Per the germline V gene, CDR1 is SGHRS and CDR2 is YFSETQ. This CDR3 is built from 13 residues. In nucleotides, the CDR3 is TGCGCCAGCAGCTTGGTCGACACCGGGGAGCCGTTTTTT. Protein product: CASSLVDTGEPFF.

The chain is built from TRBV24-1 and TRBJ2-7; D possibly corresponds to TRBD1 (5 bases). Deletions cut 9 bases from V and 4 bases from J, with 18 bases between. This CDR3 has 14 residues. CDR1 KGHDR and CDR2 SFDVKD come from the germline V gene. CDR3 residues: CATGPKGHPYEQYF. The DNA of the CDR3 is TGTGCCACCGGCCCCAAGGGGCACCCGTACGAGCAGTACTTC.

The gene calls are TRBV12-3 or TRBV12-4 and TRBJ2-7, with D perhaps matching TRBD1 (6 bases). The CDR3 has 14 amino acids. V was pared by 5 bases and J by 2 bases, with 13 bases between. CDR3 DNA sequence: TGTGCCAGCAGTCCAAGGACAGATACCTACGAGCAGTACTTC. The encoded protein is CASSPRTDTYEQYF.

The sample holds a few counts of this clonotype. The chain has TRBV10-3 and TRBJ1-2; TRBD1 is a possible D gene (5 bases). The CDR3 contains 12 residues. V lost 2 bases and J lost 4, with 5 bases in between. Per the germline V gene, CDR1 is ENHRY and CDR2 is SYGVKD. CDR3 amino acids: CAISETGYGYTF. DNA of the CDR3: TGTGCCATCAGTGAGACAGGCTATGGCTACACCTTC.

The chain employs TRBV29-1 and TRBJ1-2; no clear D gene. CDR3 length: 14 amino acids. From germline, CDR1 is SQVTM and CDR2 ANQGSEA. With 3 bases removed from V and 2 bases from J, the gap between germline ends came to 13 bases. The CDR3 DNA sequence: TGCAGCGTTGATTCGGGAATAAGGAACTATGGCTACACCTTC. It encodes CSVDSGIRNYGYTF.

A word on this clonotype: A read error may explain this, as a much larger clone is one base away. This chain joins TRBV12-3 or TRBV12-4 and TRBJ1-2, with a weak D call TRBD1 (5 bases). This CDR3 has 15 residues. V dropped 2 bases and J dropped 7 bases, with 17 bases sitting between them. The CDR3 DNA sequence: TGTGCCAGCAGTTTACAGGAGACAGCAATTTGTGGCTACACCTTC. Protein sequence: CASSLQETAICGYTF.

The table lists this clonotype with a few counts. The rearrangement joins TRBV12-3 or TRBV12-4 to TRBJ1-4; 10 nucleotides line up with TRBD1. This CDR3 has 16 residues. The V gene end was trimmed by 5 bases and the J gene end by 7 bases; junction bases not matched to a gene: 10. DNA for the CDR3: TGTGCCAGCAGTCTGCATATCGGACAGGGGGGTGAAAAACTGTTTTTT. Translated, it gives CASSLHIGQGGEKLFF.

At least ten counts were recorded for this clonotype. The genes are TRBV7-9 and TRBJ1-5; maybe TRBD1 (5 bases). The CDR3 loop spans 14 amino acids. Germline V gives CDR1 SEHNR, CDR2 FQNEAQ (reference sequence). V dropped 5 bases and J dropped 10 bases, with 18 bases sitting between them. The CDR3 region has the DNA TGTGCCAGCAGCCCACGGGGGGTGACCTTACCCCAGCATTTT. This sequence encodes CASSPRGVTLPQHF.

The CDR3 DNA follows: TGTGCCAGCAGCGTAGAGCTAGCGGGGATCGGGGAGCTGTTTTTT. It encodes CASSVELAGIGELFF. The rearrangement uses TRBV9 and TRBJ2-2; 9 bases agree with TRBD2. Germline V gives CDR1 SGDLS, CDR2 YYNGEE. This CDR3 region has 15 residues. Trimming at V came to 0 bases and at J to 7 bases, leaving 4 bases not matched to a gene. Drawing the rest from reference TRBV9 and TRBJ2-2, the complete variable domain is DSGVTQTPKHLITATGQRVTLRCSPRSGDLSVYWYQQSLDQGLQFLIQYYNGEERAKGNILERFSAQQFPDLHSELNLSSLELGDSALYFCASSVELAGIGELFFGEGSRLTVL.

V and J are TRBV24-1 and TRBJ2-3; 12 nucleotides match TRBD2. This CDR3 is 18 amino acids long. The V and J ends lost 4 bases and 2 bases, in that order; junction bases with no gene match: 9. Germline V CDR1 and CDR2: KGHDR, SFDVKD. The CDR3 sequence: CATSEQLAGGLLTDTQYF. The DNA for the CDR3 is TGTGCCACCAGTGAGCAACTAGCGGGAGGCCTTCTCACAGATACGCAGTATTTT.

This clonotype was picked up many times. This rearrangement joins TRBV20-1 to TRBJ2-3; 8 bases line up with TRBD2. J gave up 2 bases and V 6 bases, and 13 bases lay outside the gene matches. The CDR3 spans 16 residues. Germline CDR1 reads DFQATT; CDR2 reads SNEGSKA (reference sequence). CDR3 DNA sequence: TGCAGTGCGAAGAGACTAGCGAGAGGGAACACAGATACGCAGTATTTT. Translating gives CSAKRLARGNTDTQYF.

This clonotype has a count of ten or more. The CDR3 sequence: CATGQGAEGNTEAFF. The DNA of the CDR3 is TGTGCCACGGGACAGGGGGCCGAGGGAAACACTGAAGCTTTCTTT. The chain employs TRBV10-3 and TRBJ1-1, with 12 positions matching TRBD1. The CDR3 contains 15 residues. Per germline, CDR1 ENHRY and CDR2 SYGVKD. V shed 10 bases and J 2 bases; nucleotides not matched to a gene: 8.

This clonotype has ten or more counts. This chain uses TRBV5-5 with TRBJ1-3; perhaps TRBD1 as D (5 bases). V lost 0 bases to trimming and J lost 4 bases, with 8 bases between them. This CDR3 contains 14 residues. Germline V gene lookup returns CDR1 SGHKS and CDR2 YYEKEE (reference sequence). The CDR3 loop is CASSLVGTGNTIYF. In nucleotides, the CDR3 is TGTGCCAGCAGCTTGGTAGGGACCGGAAACACCATATATTTT.

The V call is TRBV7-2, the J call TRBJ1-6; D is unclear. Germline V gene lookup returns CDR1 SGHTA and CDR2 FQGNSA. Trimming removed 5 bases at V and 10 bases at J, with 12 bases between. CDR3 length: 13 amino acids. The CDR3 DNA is TGTGCCAGCAGCCCCAGTCGGAGATCACCCCTCCACTTT. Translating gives CASSPSRRSPLHF.

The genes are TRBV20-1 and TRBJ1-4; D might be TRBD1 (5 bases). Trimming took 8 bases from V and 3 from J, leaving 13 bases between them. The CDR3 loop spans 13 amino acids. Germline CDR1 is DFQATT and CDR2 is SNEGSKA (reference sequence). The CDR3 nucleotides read TGCAGTCCGCCGACAGCCTCTAATGAAAAACTGTTTTTT. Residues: CSPPTASNEKLFF.

CDR3 nucleotides: TGTGCCAGCAGCTCCGGGCCCCAAGAAAAACTGTTTTTT. It yields the protein CASSSGPQEKLFF. The V and J genes are TRBV3-1 and TRBJ1-4; D call uncertain. The CDR3 runs 13 residues. Trimming shortened V by 5 bases and J by 8 bases, and 12 bases separated the two germline ends. Per germline, CDR1 LGHDT and CDR2 YNNKEL (reference sequence).

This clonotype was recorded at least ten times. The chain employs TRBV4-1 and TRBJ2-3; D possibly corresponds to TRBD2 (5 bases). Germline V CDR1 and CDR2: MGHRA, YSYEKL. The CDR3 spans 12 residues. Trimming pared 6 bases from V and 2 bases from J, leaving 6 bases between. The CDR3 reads CASRGDTDTQYF. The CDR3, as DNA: TGCGCCAGCAGGGGAGACACAGATACGCAGTATTTT.

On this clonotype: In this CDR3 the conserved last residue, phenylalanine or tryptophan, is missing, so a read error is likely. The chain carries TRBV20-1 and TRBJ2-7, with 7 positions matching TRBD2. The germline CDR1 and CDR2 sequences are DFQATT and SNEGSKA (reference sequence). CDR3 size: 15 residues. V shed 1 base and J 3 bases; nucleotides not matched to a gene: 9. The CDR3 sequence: CSARVGGGSNYEQYS. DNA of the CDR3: TGCAGTGCTAGAGTAGGCGGGGGTTCGAACTACGAGCAGTACTCC.

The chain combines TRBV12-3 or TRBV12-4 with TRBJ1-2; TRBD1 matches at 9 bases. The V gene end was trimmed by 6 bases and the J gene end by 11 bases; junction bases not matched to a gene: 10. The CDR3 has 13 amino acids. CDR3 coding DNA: TGTGCCAGCAGCGTGACAGGGGGAAGTGGATACACCTTC. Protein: CASSVTGGSGYTF.